This T cell receptor beta chain was retrieved from a study of identifying expanded T cells in peripheral blood. Findings and caveats of the study: Variance in clone template counts between approximately two-week samples significantly increased with total template count across all healthy donors.

The germline V gene has CDR1 MNHNY and CDR2 SVGAGI (reference sequence). Trimming removed 5 bases at V and 7 bases at J, with 17 bases between. This CDR3 comprises 14 residues. Clones were sequenced by immunoSEQ multiplex PCR, and TCRdb holds only the in-frame ones, with some missing. This sample yields tens of thousands of clones, of which about 89% are seen a single time; around 4.3% belongs to the top ten. To note about this clone: Its specificity is not known.

The chain joins TRBV6-6 to TRBJ1-1; D is undetermined. Source material: blood. This TCR was recovered from a person aged 18 to 75 in good health. The CDR3 sequence is CASSRPGKEYEAFF. For the CDR3, the DNA is TGTGCCAGCAGTCGCCCGGGGAAAGAATATGAAGCTTTCTTT.